The next 24 T cell receptor beta chains were all read from a single sample in a study of T-cell reconstitution after alpha-beta-depleted transplantation in children. A library of TCRbeta sequences, prepared with unique molecular identifiers, was generated. Using its own MiXCR run on the PCR reads, TCRdb lists one record per CDR3 protein. The table lists 700,000 or so distinct CDR3 sequences, over 10% of them singletons. Here the sequenced sample was PBMCs, taken before TCRalphabeta/CD19-depleted stem cell transplant. Receptors originate from a girl aged 2 to 10 with congenital amegakaryocytic thrombocytopenia, due to receive a stem cell transplant.

The V call is TRBV12-3 or TRBV12-4, the J call TRBJ1-2; 12 bases align to TRBD1. The CDR3 spans 15 residues. The V segment lost 6 bases and the J segment 6 bases; nucleotides outside the gene matches: 8. This chain's CDR3 is CASRPGDRGLNGYTF. DNA of the CDR3: TGTGCCAGCAGGCCTGGGGACAGGGGGCTAAATGGCTACACCTTC.

This clonotype showed up just a few times. V is TRBV11-2 and J is TRBJ2-7; 14 bases match TRBD2. Trimming took 3 bases from V and 0 from J; bases not matched to a gene: 19. The CDR3 covers 22 residues. The germline V gene encodes CDR1 SGHAT and CDR2 FQNNGV. The CDR3 nucleotides read TGTGCCAGCAGCTTCGATCCCCGTACAGCCCGGACTAGCGGGAGGCACTCCTACGAGCAGTACTTC. The encoded protein is CASSFDPRTARTSGRHSYEQYF.

The chain has TRBV11-2 and TRBJ2-2; 10 bases are a match to TRBD2. This CDR3 has 18 amino acids. Germline trimming cut 2 bases from V and 5 bases from J; bases unmatched to any gene: 11. Germline CDR1 SGHAT, CDR2 FQNNGV. The CDR3 is CASSLRRGTSDPTGELFF. The CDR3 DNA sequence: TGTGCCAGCAGCTTAAGACGGGGGACTAGCGACCCAACCGGGGAGCTGTTTTTT.

This rearrangement joins TRBV6-5 to TRBJ2-3; D remains ambiguous. The germline V and J ends were trimmed by 2 bases and 4 bases, with 10 bases remaining between them. The CDR3 totals 14 residues. CDR1 is MNHEY, CDR2 SVGAGI, per germline. The CDR3 reads CASSYGPAPDTQYF. The CDR3 DNA is TGTGCCAGCAGTTACGGACCCGCCCCAGATACGCAGTATTTT.

This chain connects TRBV12-3 or TRBV12-4 to TRBJ2-3; 7 bases map to TRBD1. This CDR3 spans 14 amino acids. Losses at the gene ends were 6 bases for V and 2 bases for J; bases not matched to a gene: 5. CDR3 coding DNA: TGTGCCAGCAGGGCAACAGGGGCCACAGATACGCAGTATTTT. Encoded protein: CASRATGATDTQYF.

V usage is TRBV12-3 or TRBV12-4 and J usage is TRBJ2-2; D unclear. V was shortened by 2 bases and J by 3 bases, with 10 bases between the two germline ends. This CDR3 is 15 amino acids long. The CDR3 bases are TGTGCCAGCAGTTTATCATCATGGGACACCGGGGAGCTGTTTTTT. Residues: CASSLSSWDTGELFF.

This clonotype was counted at least ten times. The chain carries TRBV11-2 and TRBJ2-1; D is undetermined. Trimming left V 6 bases short and J 10 bases short, with 10 bases between. There are 11 residues in the CDR3. Germline V gene lookup returns CDR1 SGHAT and CDR2 FQNNGV. In DNA form, the CDR3 reads TGTGCCAGCAGTCAACTATCCGAGCAGTTCTTC. Amino acids: CASSQLSEQFF.

The J gene is TRBJ2-2, the V gene TRBV12-3 or TRBV12-4; 9 positions agree with TRBD2. The CDR3 is made up of 15 amino acids. V gave up 8 bases and J gave up 4 bases; unmatched junction bases: 8. This CDR3 reads CASRMAGGFTGELFF. The CDR3 DNA reads as TGTGCCAGCCGAATGGCGGGAGGGTTCACCGGGGAGCTGTTTTTT.

The chain carries TRBV7-9 and TRBJ2-7, with 9 bases matching TRBD1. The CDR3 contains 14 residues. Trimming removed 0 bases from V and 5 bases from J; junction bases left unmatched: 2. Germline CDR1 is SEHNR and CDR2 is FQNEAQ (reference sequence). CDR3 bases: TGTGCCAGCAGCTTAGCGGACAGGGGAAACGAGCAGTACTTC. Protein sequence: CASSLADRGNEQYF.

This clonotype was picked up many times. This chain joins TRBV12-3 or TRBV12-4 and TRBJ1-5; D is perhaps TRBD1 (5 bases). Trimming pared 5 bases from V and 0 bases from J, leaving 11 bases between. CDR3 size: 15 residues. The CDR3 DNA follows: TGTGCCAGCAGTCCGACAGTGTCTAGCAATCAGCCCCAGCATTTT. Its protein product is CASSPTVSSNQPQHF.

On this clonotype: Compared with germline, one end of the junction differs, possibly owing to a read error. The V call is TRBV10-3, the J call TRBJ1-2; D is possibly TRBD1 (6 bases). Germline V lookup: CDR1 ENHRY, CDR2 SYGVKD. This CDR3 has 13 amino acids. The CDR3 DNA reads as TGTGCCATCACCCTGACAGGAGACTATGGCGACACCTTC. Its translation: CAITLTGDYGDTF.

V gene TRBV20-1 combines with J gene TRBJ2-7, with D possibly TRBD1 on 5 matching bases. V lost 3 bases and J lost 2, with 17 bases in between. Per the germline V gene, CDR1 is DFQATT and CDR2 is SNEGSKA (reference sequence). The CDR3 has 15 amino acids. The CDR3 DNA is TGCAGTGCTAGTGGCCCTGACAGCCTCACCTACGAGCAGTACTTC. Protein product: CSASGPDSLTYEQYF.

This clonotype has only a few counts. V gene TRBV4-2 combines with J gene TRBJ1-6; the D gene is possibly TRBD1 (5 bases). V gave up 4 bases and J gave up 7 bases, with 17 bases separating them. The CDR3 has 16 amino acids. Germline V lookup: CDR1 LGHNA, CDR2 YNFKEQ. CDR3 nucleotide sequence: TGTGCCAGCAGCCTGGGGGTAGCGGGGGACAATTCACCCCTCCACTTT. Translated, it gives CASSLGVAGDNSPLHF.

This clonotype was found many times. The CDR3 nucleotides read TGTGCCAGCAGCCGGACTACCTACAATGAGCAGTTCTTC. Residues: CASSRTTYNEQFF. The chain uses TRBV7-7 and TRBJ2-1; D possibly corresponds to TRBD2 (6 bases). Germline assignment: CDR1 SSHAT and CDR2 FNYEAQ (reference sequence). The CDR3 covers 13 residues. Trimming left V 5 bases short and J 2 bases short, with 7 bases between.

The rearrangement joins TRBV20-1 to TRBJ2-7, with TRBD2 as a possible D gene (7 bases). V was pared by 5 bases and J by 5 bases, with 22 bases between. The germline V gene encodes CDR1 DFQATT and CDR2 SNEGSKA (reference sequence). The CDR3 consists of 15 residues. The CDR3 nucleotides read TGCAGTGCTCCCATGGGGGGGCCGCGGAGGAACGAGCAGTACTTC. Translated: CSAPMGGPRRNEQYF.

This clonotype was picked up a small number of times. The chain joins TRBV7-9 to TRBJ2-2, with D possibly matching TRBD2 (6 bases). Germline CDR1 SEHNR, CDR2 FQNEAQ (reference sequence). CDR3 length: 15 amino acids. The V end was cut by 5 bases, the J end by 3 bases, with 13 bases between. The CDR3 sequence is CASSRGGIDTGELFF. The CDR3 region has the DNA TGTGCCAGCAGCCGCGGAGGGATCGACACCGGGGAGCTGTTTTTT.

This chain connects TRBV10-3 to TRBJ2-7, with D possibly being TRBD2 (6 bases). CDR3 length: 13 amino acids. V lost 10 bases and J 2 bases, leaving 15 bases between the germline ends. Germline CDR1 is ENHRY and CDR2 is SYGVKD. The CDR3 DNA is TGTGCCACCGCCTCCCGGGAGCCCTACGAGCAGTACTTC. Translated, it gives CATASREPYEQYF.

The V gene is TRBV20-1, the J gene TRBJ1-2; D perhaps matches TRBD1 (5 bases). There are 14 residues in the CDR3. The ends were cut back, 4 bases at V and 8 bases at J, with 20 bases in the middle. Germline V lookup: CDR1 DFQATT, CDR2 SNEGSKA (reference sequence). The CDR3 nucleotides read TGCAGTGCTATAGGATTCAGGGTCAAGGGGGGCTACACCTTC. This sequence encodes CSAIGFRVKGGYTF.

This clonotype was seen more than once but under ten times. The chain links TRBV19 to TRBJ1-1; D not certain. The CDR3 totals 14 residues. V gave up 0 bases and J gave up 5 bases, with 10 bases separating them. The germline V gene encodes CDR1 LNHDA and CDR2 SQIVND (reference sequence). CDR3 nucleotide sequence: TGTGCCAGTAGTATAGATCTTGGCGTTACTGAAGCTTTCTTT. Protein: CASSIDLGVTEAFF.

This clonotype was found many times. The chain links TRBV24-1 to TRBJ2-7, with 9 bases aligning to TRBD1. Germline V CDR1 and CDR2: KGHDR, SFDVKD. Losses at the gene ends were 0 bases for V and 2 bases for J; bases not matched to a gene: 7. The CDR3 is made up of 17 amino acids. The DNA for the CDR3 is TGTGCCACCAGTGATTTGAACCTCCGGGACAGGGCCTACGAGCAGTACTTC. It specifies CATSDLNLRDRAYEQYF.

The chain uses TRBV11-2 and TRBJ1-4; no clear D gene. The CDR3 is 15 amino acids. V lost 4 bases, J lost 4 bases, and 13 bases lay in between. Per the germline V gene, CDR1 is SGHAT and CDR2 is FQNNGV. Here the CDR3 reads CASSSDARINEKLFF. Here the CDR3 DNA reads TGTGCCAGCAGCTCAGATGCCCGGATTAATGAAAAACTGTTTTTT.

V usage is TRBV6-1 and J usage is TRBJ1-2, with TRBD1 matching over 7 bases. The CDR3 has 14 amino acids. Trimming took 6 bases from V and 0 from J; bases not matched to a gene: 4. CDR1 MNHNS and CDR2 SASEGT come from the germline V gene. The CDR3 nucleotides read TGTGCCAGCAGAAGGACAGGTTCTAACTATGGCTACACCTTC. As protein: CASRRTGSNYGYTF.

This clonotype was found many times. For the CDR3, the DNA is TGTGCCAGCAGTTTACTAGCGGGAGTCAAGCAGTACTTC. This gives the protein CASSLLAGVKQYF. The V call is TRBV12-3 or TRBV12-4, the J call TRBJ2-7, with 10 bases fitting TRBD2. The trim removed 2 bases at V and 8 bases at J, leaving 3 bases unmatched. The CDR3 loop spans 13 amino acids.

The chain carries TRBV28 and TRBJ2-7; tentatively, D is TRBD1 (6 bases). The CDR3 has 15 residues. Trimming took off 5 bases at V and 1 base at J, with 15 bases between the two ends. CDR1 MDHEN and CDR2 SYDVKM come from the germline V gene. The CDR3 sequence: CASSEIGTKSYEQYF. CDR3 bases: TGTGCCAGCAGTGAGATCGGGACAAAGTCCTACGAGCAGTACTTC.